Detailed here is one TCR beta chain. Its specificity is unknown. The protocol was immunoSEQ multiplex PCR, while the TCRdb copy is restricted to in-frame clones and leaves out a portion. In the table there are around 220,000 clones, roughly 94% of which are singletons. This entry comes from a study of T cell responses to AZD1222 COVID-19 vaccine. Study findings and constraints: Nearly half of the spike-specific TCRs reportedly recognize variant regions that carry no mutations.

CDR1 and CDR2 (germline): MNHEY, SMNVEV (reference sequence). V shed 8 bases, J shed 4 bases, and the junction held 9 bases outside the gene matches. There are 14 residues in the CDR3. This TCR was recovered from an adult who received the MenACWY meningococcal vaccine as a control. The chain has TRBV27 and TRBJ2-7; 9 bases match TRBD1. Sequencing used peripheral blood, obtained 28 days after the second dose of the MenACWY control vaccine. CDR3 nucleotide sequence: TGTGCCAGCCAACCGGGACAGGGCCTTTACGAGCAGTACTTC. It encodes CASQPGQGLYEQYF.